The 21 T cell receptor beta chains presented below share a single source sample, sequenced in a study of CD4 T cells in relation to SARS-CoV-2 and coronaviruses. Sequencing was performed with immunoSEQ multiplex PCR; in TCRdb, only in-frame clones are kept and a portion is missing. Found here are about 34,000 clones, about 76% of them singletons; the top ten hold roughly 3.2%. These receptors have no identified antigens. Source material: memory CD4+ T cells from PBMCs, cultured in vitro. The receptors were sampled from an adult with COVID-19.

The genes are TRBV6-5 and TRBJ2-2; D is perhaps TRBD1 (6 bases). V was trimmed by 4 bases and J by 3 bases, leaving 15 bases between them. Germline V CDR1 and CDR2: MNHEY, SVGAGI. The CDR3 spans 16 residues. Written as DNA, the CDR3 is TGTGCCAGCAGTTCAAAACCAGGACAGTACACCGGGGAGCTGTTTTTT. Its translation: CASSSKPGQYTGELFF.

The CDR3 region has the DNA TGTGCCAGCTCTAAGCGGGAGAGAGGGACCCAGTACTTC. Protein: CASSKRERGTQYF. This rearrangement joins TRBV27 to TRBJ2-5; 8 bases align to TRBD2. The V gene's germline CDR1 is MNHEY and CDR2 SMNVEV (reference sequence). Trimming cost V 8 bases and J 7 bases; bases outside gene matches: 9. This CDR3 region has 13 residues.

The chain couples TRBV5-6 to TRBJ2-3; 10 bases map to TRBD2. Germline trimming cut 1 base from V and 4 bases from J; bases unmatched to any gene: 6. The CDR3 is 16 amino acids. Germline CDR1 is SGHDT and CDR2 is YYEEEE. The CDR3 sequence is CASSLRLAGAADTQYF. The CDR3 bases are TGTGCCAGCAGCTTGCGGCTAGCGGGAGCCGCAGATACGCAGTATTTT.

This chain uses TRBV19 with TRBJ2-2; TRBD2 might be the D (6 bases). CDR3 length: 14 residues. Deletions cut 4 bases from V and 4 bases from J, with 10 bases between. Germline V gives CDR1 LNHDA, CDR2 SQIVND (reference sequence). CDR3 region: CASSTRDFTGELFF. The CDR3 nucleotides read TGTGCCAGTAGTACCCGGGACTTCACCGGGGAGCTGTTTTTT.

The J gene is TRBJ1-5, the V gene TRBV6-5, with a tentative D call TRBD1 (5 bases). CDR3 length equals 15 residues. V lost 6 bases and J lost 6, with 18 bases in between. Germline CDR1 reads MNHEY; CDR2 reads SVGAGI. The CDR3 nucleotides are TGTGCCAGCAGCCGGCGCGCGACAGAAGGTCAGCCCCAGCATTTT. Its translation is CASSRRATEGQPQHF.

This chain links TRBV30 with TRBJ1-4; no clear D. CDR1 and CDR2 (germline): GTSNPN, SVGIG (reference sequence). V lost 7 bases to trimming and J lost 0 bases, with 12 bases between them. This CDR3 comprises 14 residues. The CDR3, as DNA: TGTGCCTCCCCAAGTGGCGCAACTAATGAAAAACTGTTTTTT. Encoded protein: CASPSGATNEKLFF.

This clone has just one count. V is TRBV6-4 and J is TRBJ2-3; TRBD2 aligns across 11 bases. The CDR3 sequence is 15 residues long. Germline V CDR1 and CDR2: MRHNA, SNTAGT. The V segment lost 6 bases and the J segment 5 bases; nucleotides outside the gene matches: 7. CDR3: CASSAGTSGGDTQYF. The CDR3 region has the DNA TGTGCCAGCAGCGCCGGGACTAGCGGTGGAGATACGCAGTATTTT.

The rearrangement links TRBV10-3 to TRBJ2-7, with D uncertain. The V and J ends lost 4 bases and 2 bases respectively, with 3 bases between them. This CDR3 comprises 11 residues. Germline V CDR1 and CDR2: ENHRY, SYGVKD. The CDR3 coding sequence is TGTGCCATCAGTGGACCCTACGAGCAGTACTTC. Protein product: CAISGPYEQYF.

The rearrangement links TRBV29-1 to TRBJ2-7, with D uncertain. Germline CDR1 is SQVTM and CDR2 is ANQGSEA. CDR3 length equals 11 residues. Trimming pared 7 bases from V and 7 bases from J, leaving 14 bases between. CDR3 DNA: TGCAGCGCTCCTACTCCTGGGGAGCAGTACTTC. Protein sequence: CSAPTPGEQYF.

In DNA, the CDR3 is TGTGCCACCCAACGACAGGTCCGGTGGGGCTACACCTTC. This codes for CATQRQVRWGYTF. The rearrangement links TRBV7-2 to TRBJ1-2; TRBD1 might be the D (6 bases). CDR3 size: 13 residues. Germline V gives CDR1 SGHTA, CDR2 FQGNSA. The germline V and J ends were trimmed by 10 bases and 8 bases, with 20 bases remaining between them.

J is TRBJ2-1 and V is TRBV24-1; TRBD1 matches at 9 bases. Germline loops: CDR1 KGHDR, CDR2 SFDVKD. The CDR3 length is 16 residues. V was clipped by 4 bases and J by 7 bases; unmatched bases: 10. CDR3 sequence: CATSDTGGVPQNEQFF. The CDR3 bases are TGTGCCACCAGTGACACAGGGGGCGTACCTCAAAATGAGCAGTTCTTC.

The chain links TRBV28 to TRBJ2-2; D gene ambiguous. Germline V gene data show CDR1 as MDHEN and CDR2 as SYDVKM. This CDR3 region has 14 residues. V lost 2 bases and J lost 6, with 10 bases in between. Written as DNA, the CDR3 is TGTGCCAGCAGTTTAAGAGTCGACGCCGGGGAGCTGTTTTTT. This sequence encodes CASSLRVDAGELFF.

V gene TRBV5-6 combines with J gene TRBJ1-3; D gene uncertain. V shed 1 base and J shed 0 bases, with 14 bases lying between them. CDR3 length: 17 residues. Germline-derived CDR1 and CDR2 are SGHDT and YYEEEE. The CDR3 protein is CASSLLGGLSSGNTIYF. The CDR3 nucleotides read TGTGCCAGCAGCTTGTTAGGCGGTCTAAGCTCTGGAAACACCATATATTTT. The full variable domain, rest sourced from reference TRBV5-6 and TRBJ1-3, is DAGVTQSPTHLIKTRGQQVTLRCSPKSGHDTVSWYQQALGQGPQFIFQYYEEEERQRGNFPDRFSGHQFPNYSSELNVNALLLGDSALYLCASSLLGGLSSGNTIYFGEGSWLTVV.

The chain is built from TRBV28 and TRBJ2-7; a possible D gene is TRBD2 (6 bases). Germline assignment: CDR1 MDHEN and CDR2 SYDVKM. The CDR3 totals 15 residues. The V end was cut by 3 bases, the J end by 4 bases, with 16 bases between. The CDR3 here is CASSLSGYQSYEQYF. Here the CDR3 DNA reads TGTGCCAGCAGTTTGAGCGGGTACCAAAGTTACGAGCAGTACTTC. Full variable domain (remainder filled in from reference TRBV28 and TRBJ2-7): DVKVTQSSRYLVKRTGEKVFLECVQDMDHENMFWYRQDPGLGLRLIYFSYDVKMKEKGDIPEGYSVSREKKERFSLILESASTNQTSMYLCASSLSGYQSYEQYFGPGTRLTVT.

J is TRBJ2-7 and V is TRBV6-5, with D possibly TRBD1 on 6 matching bases. Germline V gives CDR1 MNHEY, CDR2 SVGAGI. The CDR3 consists of 14 residues. Between the trimmed V and J ends, which lost 2 bases and 2 bases, there was a span of 10 bases. CDR3 DNA sequence: TGTGCCAGCAGTTACGGTGGGACACCCTACGAGCAGTACTTC. It is translated as CASSYGGTPYEQYF.

V and J are TRBV2 and TRBJ1-1; D uncertain. Trimming stripped 7 bases from V and 5 bases from J, with 17 bases between. Germline CDR1 is SNHLY and CDR2 is FYNNEI. This CDR3 is built from 14 residues. The CDR3 spells CASNYPPEKTEAFF. The CDR3, as DNA: TGTGCCAGCAATTATCCACCCGAGAAAACTGAAGCTTTCTTT.

This chain joins TRBV14 and TRBJ1-3; D ambiguous. V lost 8 bases to trimming and J lost 0 bases, with 8 bases between them. Germline loops: CDR1 SGHDN, CDR2 FVKESK. The CDR3 extends over 13 amino acids. The CDR3 DNA reads TGTGCCAGCGCCAGGAGCTCTGGAAACACCATATATTTT. Protein product: CASARSSGNTIYF.

J is TRBJ2-7 and V is TRBV28, with 12 bases that match TRBD2. Germline CDR1 is MDHEN and CDR2 is SYDVKM. CDR3 size: 16 residues. Trimming removed 6 bases from V and 6 bases from J; junction bases left unmatched: 12. The CDR3 spells CASSLPPSGRASEQYF. CDR3 in DNA: TGTGCCAGCAGCCTCCCCCCTAGCGGGAGGGCAAGCGAGCAGTACTTC.

This clone was observed a single time. This chain connects TRBV14 to TRBJ2-5; 11 bases agree with TRBD1. Per the germline V gene, CDR1 is SGHDN and CDR2 is FVKESK. V shed 6 bases, J shed 5 bases, and the junction held 5 bases outside the gene matches. This CDR3 has 14 residues. CDR3 coding DNA: TGTGCCAGCAGTTCGGGACAGGGGGTTGAGACCCAGTACTTC. Its translation is CASSSGQGVETQYF.

The chain couples TRBV28 to TRBJ1-1, with D perhaps TRBD1 (6 bases). V lost 7 bases to trimming and J lost 5 bases, with 14 bases between them. The CDR3 loop spans 13 amino acids. Per the germline V gene, CDR1 is MDHEN and CDR2 is SYDVKM. For the CDR3, the DNA is TGTGCCAGCACCTACAGGGATTGGACTGAAGCTTTCTTT. Translation: CASTYRDWTEAFF.

As concerns this clone: Other DNA sequences in the sample encode the same CDR3. The chain is built from TRBV28 and TRBJ1-2; D perhaps matches TRBD1 (5 bases). The CDR3 contains 12 residues. V was shortened by 3 bases and J by 8 bases, with 10 bases between the two germline ends. The germline gives CDR1 MDHEN, CDR2 SYDVKM. CDR3 loop: CASSFGGDGYTF. The CDR3 DNA reads as TGTGCCAGCAGTTTCGGTGGGGACGGCTACACCTTC.